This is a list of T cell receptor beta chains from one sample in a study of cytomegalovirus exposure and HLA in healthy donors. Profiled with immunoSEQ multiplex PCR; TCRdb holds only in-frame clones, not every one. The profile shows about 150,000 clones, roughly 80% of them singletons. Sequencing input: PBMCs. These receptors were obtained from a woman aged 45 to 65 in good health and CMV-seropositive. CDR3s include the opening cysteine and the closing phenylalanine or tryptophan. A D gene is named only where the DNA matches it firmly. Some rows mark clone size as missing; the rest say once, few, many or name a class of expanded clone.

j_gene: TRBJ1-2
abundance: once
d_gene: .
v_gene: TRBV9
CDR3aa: CASSVSQFANNYGYTF
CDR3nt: TGTGCCAGCAGCGTATCGCAGTTCGCAAATAACTATGGCTACACCTTC

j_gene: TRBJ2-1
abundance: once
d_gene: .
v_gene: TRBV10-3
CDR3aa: CAIRTGAPYNEQFF
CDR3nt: TGTGCCATCAGGACAGGAGCCCCTTACAATGAGCAGTTCTTC

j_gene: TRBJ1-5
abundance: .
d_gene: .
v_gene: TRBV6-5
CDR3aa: CASGGLDSNQPQHF
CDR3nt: TGTGCCAGCGGAGGGTTAGATAGCAATCAGCCCCAGCATTTT

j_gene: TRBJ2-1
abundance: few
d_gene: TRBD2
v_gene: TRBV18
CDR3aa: CASSPPLLAGGQNEQFF
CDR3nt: TGTGCCAGCTCACCTCCCCTTCTAGCGGGGGGTCAGAATGAGCAGTTCTTC

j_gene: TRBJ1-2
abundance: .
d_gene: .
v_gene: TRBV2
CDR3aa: CASSTGLANYGYTF
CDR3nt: TGTGCCAGCAGCACAGGGCTAGCTAACTATGGCTACACCTTC

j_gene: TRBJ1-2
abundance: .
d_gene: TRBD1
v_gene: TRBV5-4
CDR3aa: CASSSPGTGGKDGYTF
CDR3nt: TGTGCCAGCAGCTCCCCTGGGACAGGGGGCAAGGATGGCTACACCTTC

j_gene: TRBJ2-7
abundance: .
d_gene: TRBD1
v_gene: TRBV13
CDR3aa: CASRGQGSYEQYF
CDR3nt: TGTGCCAGCAGAGGACAGGGCTCCTACGAGCAGTACTTC

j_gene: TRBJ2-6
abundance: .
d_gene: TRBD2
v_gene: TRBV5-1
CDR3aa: CASSLLAGGRGANVLTF
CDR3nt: TGCGCCAGCAGCTTACTAGCGGGGGGGCGTGGGGCCAACGTCCTGACTTTC

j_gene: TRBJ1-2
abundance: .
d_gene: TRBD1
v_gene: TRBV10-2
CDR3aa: CASRGTGDTYGYTF
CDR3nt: TGCGCCAGTCGCGGTACAGGGGATACCTATGGCTACACCTTC

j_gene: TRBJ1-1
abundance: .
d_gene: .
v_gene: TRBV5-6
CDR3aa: CASSFEVNTEAFF
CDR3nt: TGTGCCAGCAGCTTTGAGGTGAACACTGAAGCTTTCTTT

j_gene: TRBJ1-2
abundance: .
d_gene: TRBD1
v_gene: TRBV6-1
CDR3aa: CASSEPTGGIYGYTF
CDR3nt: TGTGCCAGCAGTGAACCCACAGGGGGCATCTATGGCTACACCTTC

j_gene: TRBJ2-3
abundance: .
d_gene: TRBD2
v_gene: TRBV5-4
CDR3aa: CASSPPGLAGGRPQYF
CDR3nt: TGTGCCAGCAGCCCGCCGGGACTAGCGGGGGGGCGTCCGCAGTATTTT

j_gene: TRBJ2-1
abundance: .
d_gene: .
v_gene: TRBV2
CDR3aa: CASNPEAGEQFF
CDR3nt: TGTGCCAGCAACCCCGAGGCCGGTGAGCAGTTCTTC

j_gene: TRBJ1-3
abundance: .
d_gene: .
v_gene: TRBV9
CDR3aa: CASSVGGLGNTIYF
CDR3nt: TGTGCCAGCAGCGTAGGTGGGCTTGGAAACACCATATATTTT

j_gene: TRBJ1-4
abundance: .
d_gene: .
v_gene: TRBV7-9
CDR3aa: CASSFNPGLRSEKLFF
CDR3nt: TGTGCCAGCAGCTTTAATCCGGGACTAAGAAGTGAAAAACTGTTTTTT

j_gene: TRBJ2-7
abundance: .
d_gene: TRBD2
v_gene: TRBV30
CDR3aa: CAWSHGGTSVSYEQYF
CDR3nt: TGTGCCTGGAGCCACGGAGGGACTAGCGTCTCCTACGAGCAGTACTTC

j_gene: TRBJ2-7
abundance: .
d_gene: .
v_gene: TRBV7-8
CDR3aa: CASSLGWGVNEQYF
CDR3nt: TGTGCCAGCAGCTTAGGTTGGGGCGTCAACGAGCAGTACTTC

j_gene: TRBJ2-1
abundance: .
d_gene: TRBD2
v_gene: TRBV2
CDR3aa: CASNQGTSGNEQFF
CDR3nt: TGTGCCAGCAATCAAGGGACTAGCGGGAATGAGCAGTTCTTC

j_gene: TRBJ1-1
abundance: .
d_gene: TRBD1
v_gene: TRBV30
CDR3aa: CAWSRDSNTEAFF
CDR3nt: TGTGCCTGGAGTAGGGACAGCAACACTGAAGCTTTCTTT

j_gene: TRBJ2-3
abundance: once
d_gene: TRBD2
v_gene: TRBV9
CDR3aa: CASSVGRTSSGADTQYF
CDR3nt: TGTGCCAGCAGCGTAGGAAGGACTAGCTCCGGAGCAGATACGCAGTATTTT

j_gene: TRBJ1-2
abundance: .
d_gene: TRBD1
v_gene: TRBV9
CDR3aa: CASSPRTGATTRDGYTF
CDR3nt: TGTGCCAGCAGCCCCCGGACAGGGGCAACCACTCGGGATGGCTACACCTTC

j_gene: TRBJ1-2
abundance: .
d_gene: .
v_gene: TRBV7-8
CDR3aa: CASSQGNGYTF
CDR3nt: TGTGCCAGCAGCCAGGGTAATGGCTACACCTTC

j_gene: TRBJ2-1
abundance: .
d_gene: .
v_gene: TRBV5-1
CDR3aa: CASSPKQGPPYNEQFF
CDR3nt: TGCGCCAGCAGCCCTAAACAGGGTCCCCCCTACAATGAGCAGTTCTTC

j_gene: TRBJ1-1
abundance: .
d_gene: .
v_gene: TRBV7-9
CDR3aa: CASSLDMNTEAFF
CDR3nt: TGTGCCAGCAGCTTAGATATGAACACTGAAGCTTTCTTT

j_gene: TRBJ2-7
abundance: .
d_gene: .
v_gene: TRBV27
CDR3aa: CASSSSSYEQYF
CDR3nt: TGTGCCAGCAGTTCCAGCTCCTACGAGCAGTACTTC

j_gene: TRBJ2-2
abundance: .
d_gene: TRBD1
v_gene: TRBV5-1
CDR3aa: CASSPGQVGAGELFF
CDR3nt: TGCGCCAGCAGCCCGGGACAGGTTGGGGCCGGGGAGCTGTTTTTT

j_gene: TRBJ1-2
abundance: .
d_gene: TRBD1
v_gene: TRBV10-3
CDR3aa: CAIRWGQAPYGYTF
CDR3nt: TGTGCCATCAGATGGGGACAGGCGCCTTATGGCTACACCTTC

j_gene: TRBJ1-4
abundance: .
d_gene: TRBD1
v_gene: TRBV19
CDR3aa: CASSKTGVSEKLFF
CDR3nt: TGTGCCAGTAGTAAAACAGGGGTGTCGGAAAAACTGTTTTTT

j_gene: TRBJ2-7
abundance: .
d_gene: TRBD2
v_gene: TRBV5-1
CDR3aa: CASSWTSNSDEQYF
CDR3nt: TGCGCCAGCAGCTGGACTAGTAATTCCGACGAGCAGTACTTC

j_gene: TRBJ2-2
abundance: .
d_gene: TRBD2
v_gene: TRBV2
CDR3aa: CASRGTSGGIYGELFF
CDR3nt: TGTGCCAGCAGGGGGACTAGCGGGGGGATATACGGGGAGCTGTTTTTT

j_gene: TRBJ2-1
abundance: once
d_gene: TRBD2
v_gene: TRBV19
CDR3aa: CASSPSLASGHEQFF
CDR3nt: TGTGCCAGTAGCCCCAGTTTGGCTAGCGGGCATGAGCAGTTCTTC

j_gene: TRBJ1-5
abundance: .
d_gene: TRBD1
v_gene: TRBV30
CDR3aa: CAWSTRDSYNQPQHF
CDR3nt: TGTGCCTGGAGTACCCGGGACAGCTACAATCAGCCCCAGCATTTT